These 8 T cell receptor beta chains share one sample of origin, sequenced in a study of shared clonotypes between healthy human individuals. Profiling relied on immunoSEQ multiplex PCR, and the TCRdb table lists in-frame clones only, not all of them. This table has around 700,000 clones, about 80% appearing once. The sequencing input was memory CD4+ T cells sorted from blood. Indicated subset: CD45RA-negative fraction. Receptors were obtained from a woman aged 25 to 39 in good health.

The V call is TRBV6-1, the J call TRBJ1-1; D call uncertain. Germline lookup yields CDR1 MNHNS and CDR2 SASEGT. CDR3 length: 12 residues. V was trimmed by 11 bases and J by 1 base, leaving 11 bases between them. CDR3: CAARQQNTEAFF. CDR3 coding DNA: TGTGCCGCGAGGCAGCAGAACACTGAAGCTTTCTTT.

The DNA of the CDR3 is TGTGCCAGCAGTTTAATGACTAGCTCCTACAATGAGCAGTTCTTC. Amino acid sequence: CASSLMTSSYNEQFF. This chain uses TRBV27 with TRBJ2-1; perhaps TRBD2 as D (6 bases). This CDR3 is 15 amino acids long. CDR1 MNHEY and CDR2 SMNVEV come from the germline V gene (reference sequence). The ends were cut back, 2 bases at V and 0 bases at J, with 8 bases in the middle.

To note about this clone: A junction end diverges from the germline sequence, so it may reflect a read error. The chain uses TRBV6-1 and TRBJ2-7, with a possible D match to TRBD1 (8 bases). CDR3 length equals 12 residues. Germline lookup yields CDR1 MNHNS and CDR2 SASEGT. CDR3 DNA: TGTGCCAGCAGTGAAGCTGCCAGGGGGCGGGGGTTC. This translates into CASSEAARGRGF.

The V call is TRBV28, the J call TRBJ1-5; D perhaps matches TRBD1 (5 bases). V was pared by 4 bases and J by 4 bases, with 17 bases between. Germline-derived CDR1 and CDR2 are MDHEN and SYDVKM. The CDR3 covers 16 residues. The CDR3 spells CASSSGGTGYNQPQHF. The CDR3 DNA follows: TGTGCCAGCAGTTCTGGGGGGACTGGGTATAATCAGCCCCAGCATTTT.

This clone has a single count. The V and J genes are TRBV30 and TRBJ2-2, with 9 bases matching TRBD1. Per the germline V gene, CDR1 is GTSNPN and CDR2 is SVGIG (reference sequence). The CDR3 loop spans 15 amino acids. Trimming cost V 1 base and J 4 bases; bases outside gene matches: 4. CDR3 loop: CAWSAKDRGTGELFF. The CDR3, as DNA: TGTGCCTGGAGTGCGAAGGACAGGGGCACCGGGGAGCTGTTTTTT.

CDR3 protein: CASSSDPGGGSEQYF. CDR3 DNA: TGTGCCAGCAGCTCCGACCCAGGGGGAGGTAGCGAGCAGTACTTC. V gene TRBV28 combines with J gene TRBJ2-7; D might be TRBD1 (7 bases). This CDR3 has 15 residues. CDR1 is MDHEN, CDR2 SYDVKM, per germline. Trimming pared 6 bases from V and 6 bases from J, leaving 21 bases between.

This clone was found a few times. J is TRBJ1-6 and V is TRBV7-8; D remains ambiguous. The CDR3 totals 13 residues. Germline assignment: CDR1 SGHVS and CDR2 FQNEAQ. The V and J ends lost 4 bases and 8 bases respectively, with 9 bases between them. In nucleotides, the CDR3 is TGTGCCAGCAGCTCCCAGAGGGATTCACCCCTCCACTTT. Protein product: CASSSQRDSPLHF.

This chain links TRBV9 with TRBJ2-7, with TRBD2 matching 8 bases. V was pared by 2 bases and J by 2 bases, with 3 bases of the junction left unmatched. Germline V lookup: CDR1 SGDLS, CDR2 YYNGEE. This CDR3 region has 14 residues. The CDR3, as DNA: TGTGCCAGCAGCGTTAGCGGGATCCCCTACGAGCAGTACTTC. It specifies CASSVSGIPYEQYF.